The source of this TCR beta chain is a study of blood T cell repertoires in COVID-19. Study details: COVID-19 samples, acute and convalescent, were from the United States, Italy and Spain. PBMCs, B-cell-depleted T cells, or T cells were the source of the cDNA or gDNA that made up the material.

In the authors' workflow: Cell counts per sample came from amplifying reference gene primers. Measured with immunoSEQ multiplex PCR; TCRdb has only the in-frame clones, and not every one. From that table come the V and J calls and clone size; the DNA was used to work out D and trimming. Here the sample spans some 97,000 clones, roughly nine tenths being singletons. V lost 4 bases, J lost 8 bases, and 11 bases lay in between. The germline V gene has CDR1 MNHEY and CDR2 SMNVEV (reference sequence). This CDR3 contains 12 residues. The J gene is TRBJ1-2, the V gene TRBV27; D not certain. The specimen sequenced was peripheral blood. The receptor was isolated from a man aged 50 or older with acute or convalescent COVID-19. The CDR3 sequence: CASSSQPGGYTF. The CDR3 region has the DNA TGTGCCAGCAGTTCACAGCCGGGGGGCTACACCTTC.